This TCR beta chain was profiled in a study of radiotherapy plus CTLA-4 blockade in lung cancer. The CDR3 length is 11 residues. Per the germline V gene, CDR1 is DFQATT and CDR2 is SNEGSKA (reference sequence). The V end lost 4 bases, the J end lost 4 bases, and 7 bases lay between the germline ends. As concerns this clone: Its matching antigen is unknown.

General observations from the study: After radiotherapy and ipilimumab, tumor-derived clones expanded in peripheral blood. The authors reported that early blood T cell clone dynamics, with interferon-beta, best predicted response.

Only in-frame clones appear in the TCRdb table, and some are missing; sequencing was by immunoSEQ multiplex PCR. The sample carries approximately 47,000 clones, roughly 60% recorded once. This sequence was found in a human donor with non-small cell lung cancer who had a partial response to radiotherapy plus ipilimumab. The chain couples TRBV20-1 to TRBJ2-5; D may be TRBD2 (5 bases). Sequencing was performed on peripheral blood, taken from a patient treated with radiotherapy plus ipilimumab. Here the CDR3 DNA reads TGCAGTGCTACGGCGGGAGAGACCCAGTACTTC. It encodes CSATAGETQYF.